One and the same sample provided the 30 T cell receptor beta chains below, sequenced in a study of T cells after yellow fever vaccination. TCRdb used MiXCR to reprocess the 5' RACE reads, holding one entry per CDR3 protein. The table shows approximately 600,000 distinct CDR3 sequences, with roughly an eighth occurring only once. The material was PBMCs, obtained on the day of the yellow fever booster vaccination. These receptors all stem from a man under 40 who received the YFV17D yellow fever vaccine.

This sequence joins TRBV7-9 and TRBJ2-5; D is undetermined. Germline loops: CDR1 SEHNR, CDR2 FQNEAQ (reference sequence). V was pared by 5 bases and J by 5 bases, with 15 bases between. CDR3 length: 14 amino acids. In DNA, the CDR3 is TGTGCCAGCAGCGGCAGGTACCAAGATGAGACCCAGTACTTC. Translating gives CASSGRYQDETQYF.

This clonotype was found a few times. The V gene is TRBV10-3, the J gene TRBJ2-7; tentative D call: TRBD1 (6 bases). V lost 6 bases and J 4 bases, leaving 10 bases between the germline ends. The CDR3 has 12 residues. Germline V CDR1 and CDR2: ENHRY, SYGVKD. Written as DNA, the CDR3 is TGTGCCATCAGGAACCAGGGGTACGAGCAGTACTTC. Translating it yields CAIRNQGYEQYF.

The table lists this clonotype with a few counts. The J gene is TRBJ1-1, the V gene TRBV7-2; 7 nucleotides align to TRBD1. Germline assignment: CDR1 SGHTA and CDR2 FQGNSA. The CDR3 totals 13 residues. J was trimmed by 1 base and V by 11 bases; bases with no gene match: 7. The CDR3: CAASRDRNTEAFF. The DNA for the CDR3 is TGTGCCGCTTCGCGGGACAGGAACACTGAAGCTTTCTTT.

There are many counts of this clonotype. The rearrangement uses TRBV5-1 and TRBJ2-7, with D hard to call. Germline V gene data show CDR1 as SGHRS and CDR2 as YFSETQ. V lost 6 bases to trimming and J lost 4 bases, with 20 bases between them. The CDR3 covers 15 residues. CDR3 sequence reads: CASTLGDLNGYEQYF. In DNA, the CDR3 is TGCGCCAGCACCCTTGGTGACTTGAATGGGTACGAGCAGTACTTC. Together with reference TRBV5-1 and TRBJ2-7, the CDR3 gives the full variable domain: KAGVTQTPRYLIKTRGQQVTLSCSPISGHRSVSWYQQTPGQGLQFLFEYFSETQRNKGNFPGRFSGRQFSNSRSEMNVSTLELGDSALYLCASTLGDLNGYEQYFGPGTRLTVT.

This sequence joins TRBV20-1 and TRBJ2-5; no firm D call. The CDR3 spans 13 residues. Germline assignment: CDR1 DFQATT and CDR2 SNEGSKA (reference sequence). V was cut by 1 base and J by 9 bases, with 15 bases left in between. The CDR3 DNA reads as TGCAGTGCTAGAGTGCTAGAAGAGATGGCCCAGTACTTC. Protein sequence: CSARVLEEMAQYF.

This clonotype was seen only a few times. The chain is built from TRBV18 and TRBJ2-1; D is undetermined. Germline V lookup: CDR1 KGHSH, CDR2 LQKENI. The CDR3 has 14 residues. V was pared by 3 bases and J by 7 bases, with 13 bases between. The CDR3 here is CASSPTTNRNEQFF. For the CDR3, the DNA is TGTGCCAGCTCACCGACGACAAATAGGAATGAGCAGTTCTTC.

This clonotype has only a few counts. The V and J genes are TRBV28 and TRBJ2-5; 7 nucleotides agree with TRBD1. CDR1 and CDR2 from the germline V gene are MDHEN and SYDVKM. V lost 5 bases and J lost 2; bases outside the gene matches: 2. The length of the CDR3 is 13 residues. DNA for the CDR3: TGTGCCAGCAGTCAGGGGGAGCAAGAGACCCAGTACTTC. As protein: CASSQGEQETQYF. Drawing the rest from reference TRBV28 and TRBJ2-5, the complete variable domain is DVKVTQSSRYLVKRTGEKVFLECVQDMDHENMFWYRQDPGLGLRLIYFSYDVKMKEKGDIPEGYSVSREKKERFSLILESASTNQTSMYLCASSQGEQETQYFGPGTRLLVL.

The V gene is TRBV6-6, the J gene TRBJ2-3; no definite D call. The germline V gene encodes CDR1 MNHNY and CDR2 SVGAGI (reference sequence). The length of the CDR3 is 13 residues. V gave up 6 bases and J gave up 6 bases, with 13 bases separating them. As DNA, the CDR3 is TGTGCCAGCAGACTATCAGGTGCGGATACGCAGTATTTT. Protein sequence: CASRLSGADTQYF.

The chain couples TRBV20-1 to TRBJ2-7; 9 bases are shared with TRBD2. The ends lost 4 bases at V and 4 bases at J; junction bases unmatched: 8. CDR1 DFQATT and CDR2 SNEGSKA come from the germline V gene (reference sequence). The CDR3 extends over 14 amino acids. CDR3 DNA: TGCAGTGCTAAAAATAGCGGGAGTGCTTACGAGCAGTACTTC. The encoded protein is CSAKNSGSAYEQYF.

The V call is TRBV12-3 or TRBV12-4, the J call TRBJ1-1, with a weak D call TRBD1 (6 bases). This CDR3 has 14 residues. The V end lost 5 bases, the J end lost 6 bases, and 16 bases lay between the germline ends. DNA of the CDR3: TGTGCCAGCAGTATAACAGGGACCGTTGCTGAAGCTTTCTTT. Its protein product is CASSITGTVAEAFF.

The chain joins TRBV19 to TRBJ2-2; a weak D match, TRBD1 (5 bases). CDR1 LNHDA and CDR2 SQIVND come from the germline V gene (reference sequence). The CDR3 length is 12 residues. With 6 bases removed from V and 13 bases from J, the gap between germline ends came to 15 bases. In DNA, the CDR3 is TGTGCCAGTAGCCAGACAGCCCTAGGGCTGTTTTTT. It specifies CASSQTALGLFF.

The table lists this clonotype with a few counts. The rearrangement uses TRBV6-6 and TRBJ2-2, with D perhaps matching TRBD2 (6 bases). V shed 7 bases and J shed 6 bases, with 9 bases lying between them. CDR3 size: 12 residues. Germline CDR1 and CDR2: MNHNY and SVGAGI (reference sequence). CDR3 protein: CASTRGSGELFF. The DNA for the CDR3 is TGTGCCAGCACCCGGGGGTCCGGGGAGCTGTTTTTT.

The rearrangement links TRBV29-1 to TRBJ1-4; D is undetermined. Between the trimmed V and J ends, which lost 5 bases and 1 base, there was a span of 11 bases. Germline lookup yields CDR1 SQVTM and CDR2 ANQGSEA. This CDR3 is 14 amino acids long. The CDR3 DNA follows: TGCAGCGTTCAGAAATATGAAACTAATGAAAAACTGTTTTTT. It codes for CSVQKYETNEKLFF.

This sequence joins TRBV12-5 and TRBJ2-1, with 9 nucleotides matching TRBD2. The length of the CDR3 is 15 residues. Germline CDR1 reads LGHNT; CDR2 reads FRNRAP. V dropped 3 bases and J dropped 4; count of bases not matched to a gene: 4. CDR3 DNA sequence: TGTGCTAGTGGTTTCCCTAGCGGGGAGTACAATGAGCAGTTCTTC. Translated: CASGFPSGEYNEQFF. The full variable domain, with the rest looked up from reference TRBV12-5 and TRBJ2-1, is DARVTQTPRHKVTEMGQEVTMRCQPILGHNTVFWYRQTMMQGLELLAYFRNRAPLDDSGMPKDRFSAEMPDATLATLKIQPSEPRDSAVYFCASGFPSGEYNEQFFGPGTRLTVL.

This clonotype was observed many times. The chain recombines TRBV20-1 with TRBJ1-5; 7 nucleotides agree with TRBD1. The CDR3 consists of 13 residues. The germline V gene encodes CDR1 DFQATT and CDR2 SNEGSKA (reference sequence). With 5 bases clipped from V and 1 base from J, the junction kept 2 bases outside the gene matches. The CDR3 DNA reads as TGCAGTGCTCACAGGGGCAGCAATCAGCCCCAGCATTTT. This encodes CSAHRGSNQPQHF.

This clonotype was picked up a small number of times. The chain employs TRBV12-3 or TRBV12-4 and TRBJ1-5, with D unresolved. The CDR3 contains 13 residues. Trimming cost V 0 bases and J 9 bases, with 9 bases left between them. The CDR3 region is CASSLARGGPQHF. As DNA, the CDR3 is TGTGCCAGCAGTTTAGCGCGGGGTGGGCCCCAGCATTTT.

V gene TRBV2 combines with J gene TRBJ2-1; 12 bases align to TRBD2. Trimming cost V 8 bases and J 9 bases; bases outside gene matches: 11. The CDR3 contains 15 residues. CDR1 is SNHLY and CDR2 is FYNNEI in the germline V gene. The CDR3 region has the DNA TGTGCCAGCTTACTTCTAGCGGGAGGGCGAGGTGAGCAGTTCTTC. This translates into CASLLLAGGRGEQFF.

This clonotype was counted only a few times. In nucleotides, the CDR3 is TGTGCCAGCAGTCGGTCGGTTACAGGCCTCTACAATGAGCAGTTCTTC. Protein: CASSRSVTGLYNEQFF. The rearrangement links TRBV6-1 to TRBJ2-1, with D perhaps TRBD1 (5 bases). The CDR3 totals 16 residues. V was cut by 5 bases and J by 3 bases, with 17 bases left in between. The germline V gene encodes CDR1 MNHNS and CDR2 SASEGT.

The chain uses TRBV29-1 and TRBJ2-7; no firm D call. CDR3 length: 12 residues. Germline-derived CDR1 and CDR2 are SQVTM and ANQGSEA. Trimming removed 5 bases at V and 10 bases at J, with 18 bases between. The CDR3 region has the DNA TGCAGCGTTAGGCCCGCCGTCTACTATCAGTACTTC. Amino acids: CSVRPAVYYQYF.

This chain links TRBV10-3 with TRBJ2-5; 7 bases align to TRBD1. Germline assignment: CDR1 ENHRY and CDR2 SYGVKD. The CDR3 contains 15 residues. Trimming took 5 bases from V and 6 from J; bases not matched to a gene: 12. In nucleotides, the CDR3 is TGTGCCATCAGTCAAGACCGACAGGGAAGGAAGACCCAGTACTTC. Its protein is CAISQDRQGRKTQYF.

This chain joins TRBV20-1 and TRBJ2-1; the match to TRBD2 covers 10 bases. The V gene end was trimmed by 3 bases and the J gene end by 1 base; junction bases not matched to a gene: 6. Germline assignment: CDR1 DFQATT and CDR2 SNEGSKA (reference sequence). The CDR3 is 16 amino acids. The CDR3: CSASPLAGDSYNEQFF. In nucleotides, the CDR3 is TGCAGTGCTAGTCCCCTAGCGGGAGATTCCTACAATGAGCAGTTCTTC.

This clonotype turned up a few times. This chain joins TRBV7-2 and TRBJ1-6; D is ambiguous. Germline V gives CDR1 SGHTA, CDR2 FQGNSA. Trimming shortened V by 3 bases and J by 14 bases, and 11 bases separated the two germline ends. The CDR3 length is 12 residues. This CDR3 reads CASSLHGGALHF. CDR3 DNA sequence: TGTGCCAGCAGCTTGCACGGCGGGGCCCTCCACTTT.

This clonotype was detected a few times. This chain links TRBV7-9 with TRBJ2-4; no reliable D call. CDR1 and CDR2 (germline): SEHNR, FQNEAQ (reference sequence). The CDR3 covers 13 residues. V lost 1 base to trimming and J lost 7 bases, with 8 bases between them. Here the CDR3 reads CASSLDDKNIQYF. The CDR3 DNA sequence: TGTGCCAGCAGCTTAGATGACAAGAACATTCAGTACTTC.

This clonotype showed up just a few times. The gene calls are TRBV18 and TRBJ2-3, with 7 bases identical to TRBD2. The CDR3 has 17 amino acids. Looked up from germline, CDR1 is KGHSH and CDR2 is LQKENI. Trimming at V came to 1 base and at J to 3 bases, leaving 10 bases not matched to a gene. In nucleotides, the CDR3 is TGTGCCAGCTCACCACAGCGCGGGAGTGGGGGGACAGATACGCAGTATTTT. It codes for CASSPQRGSGGTDTQYF.

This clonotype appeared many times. CDR3 coding DNA: TGTGCCAGCAGCTTTGGACAGGGGCGGGAAAAACTGTTTTTT. This gives the protein CASSFGQGREKLFF. This chain links TRBV7-9 with TRBJ1-4; 9 nucleotides agree with TRBD1. The J segment lost 8 bases and the V segment lost 3 bases, leaving 4 bases of the junction unmatched. Per germline, CDR1 SEHNR and CDR2 FQNEAQ (reference sequence). This CDR3 region has 14 residues. Full variable domain (remainder filled in from reference TRBV7-9 and TRBJ1-4): DTGVSQNPRHKITKRGQNVTFRCDPISEHNRLYWYRQTLGQGPEFLTYFQNEAQLEKSRLLSDRFSAERPKGSFSTLEIQRTEQGDSAMYLCASSFGQGREKLFFGSGTQLSVL.

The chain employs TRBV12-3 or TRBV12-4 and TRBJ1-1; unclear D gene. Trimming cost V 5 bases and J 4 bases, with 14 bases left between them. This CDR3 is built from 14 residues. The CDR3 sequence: CASSGRLIGTEAFF. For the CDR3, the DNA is TGTGCCAGCAGTGGACGGTTGATTGGCACTGAAGCTTTCTTT.

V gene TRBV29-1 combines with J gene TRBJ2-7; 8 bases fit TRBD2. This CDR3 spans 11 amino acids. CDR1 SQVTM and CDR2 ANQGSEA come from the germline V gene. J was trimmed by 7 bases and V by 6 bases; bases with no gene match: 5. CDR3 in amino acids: CSVSGLGEQYF. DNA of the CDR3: TGCAGCGTCTCGGGACTAGGTGAGCAGTACTTC.

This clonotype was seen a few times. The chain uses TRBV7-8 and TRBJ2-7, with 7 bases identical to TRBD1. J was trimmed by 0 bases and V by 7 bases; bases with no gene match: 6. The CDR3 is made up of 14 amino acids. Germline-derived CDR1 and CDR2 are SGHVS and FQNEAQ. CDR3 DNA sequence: TGTGCCAGCATGAACAGGGGTAACTCCTACGAGCAGTACTTC. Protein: CASMNRGNSYEQYF.

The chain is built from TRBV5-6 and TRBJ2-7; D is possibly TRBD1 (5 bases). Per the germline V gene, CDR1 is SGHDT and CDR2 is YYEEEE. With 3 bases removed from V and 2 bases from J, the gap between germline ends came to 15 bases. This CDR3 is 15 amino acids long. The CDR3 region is CASSSPVDRPYEQYF. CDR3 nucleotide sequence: TGTGCCAGCAGCTCACCCGTAGACAGACCCTACGAGCAGTACTTC. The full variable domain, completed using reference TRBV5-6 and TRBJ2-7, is DAGVTQSPTHLIKTRGQQVTLRCSPKSGHDTVSWYQQALGQGPQFIFQYYEEEERQRGNFPDRFSGHQFPNYSSELNVNALLLGDSALYLCASSSPVDRPYEQYFGPGTRLTVT.

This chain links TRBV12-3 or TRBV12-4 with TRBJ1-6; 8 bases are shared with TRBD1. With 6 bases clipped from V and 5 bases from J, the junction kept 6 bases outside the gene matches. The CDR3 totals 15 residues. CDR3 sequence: CASRSGQGHNSPLHF. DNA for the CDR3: TGTGCCAGCAGATCCGGACAGGGCCATAATTCACCCCTCCACTTT.